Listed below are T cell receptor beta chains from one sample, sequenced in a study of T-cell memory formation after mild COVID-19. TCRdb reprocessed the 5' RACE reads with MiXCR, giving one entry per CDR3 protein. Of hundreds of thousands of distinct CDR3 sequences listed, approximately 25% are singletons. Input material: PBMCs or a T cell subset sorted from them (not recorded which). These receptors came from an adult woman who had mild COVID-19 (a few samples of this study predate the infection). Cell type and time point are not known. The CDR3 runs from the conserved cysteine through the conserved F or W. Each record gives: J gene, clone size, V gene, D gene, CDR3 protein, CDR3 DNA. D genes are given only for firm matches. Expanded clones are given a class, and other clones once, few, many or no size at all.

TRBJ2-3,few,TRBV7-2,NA,CASSLVLPTDTQYF,TGTGCCAGCAGCTTAGTATTACCGACAGATACGCAGTATTTT
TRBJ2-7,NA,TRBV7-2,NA,CASSFTGHSTYEQYF,TGTGCCAGCAGCTTTACAGGACACTCAACCTACGAGCAGTACTTC
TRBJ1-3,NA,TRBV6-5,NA,CASSGKLSGNTIYF,TGTGCCAGCAGTGGGAAGCTCTCTGGAAACACCATATATTTT
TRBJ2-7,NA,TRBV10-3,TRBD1,CAISDSDRRPYEQYF,TGTGCCATCAGTGATTCGGACAGGCGGCCCTACGAGCAGTACTTC
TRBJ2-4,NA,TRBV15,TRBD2,CATSRPGTSGKNIQYF,TGTGCCACCAGCAGACCGGGGACTAGCGGGAAAAACATTCAGTACTTC
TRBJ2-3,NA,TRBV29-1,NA,CSDGTTPTDTQYF,TGCAGCGACGGAACTACCCCAACAGATACGCAGTATTTT
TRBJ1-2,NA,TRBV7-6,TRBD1,CASSPGQGSSYGYTF,TGTGCCAGCAGCCCAGGACAGGGGTCCTCCTATGGCTACACCTTC
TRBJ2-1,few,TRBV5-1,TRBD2,CASSSSAGQASYNEQFF,TGCGCCAGCAGCTCTTCAGCGGGGCAAGCCTCCTACAATGAGCAGTTCTTC
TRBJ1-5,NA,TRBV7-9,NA,CASSLGQSFSNQPQHF,TGTGCCAGCAGCTTAGGACAGTCGTTTAGCAATCAGCCCCAGCATTTT
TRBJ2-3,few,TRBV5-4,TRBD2,CASSVPSGSTDTQYF,TGTGCCAGCAGCGTCCCTAGCGGGTCAACAGATACGCAGTATTTT
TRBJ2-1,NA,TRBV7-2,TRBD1,CASSPHQNRGIEQFF,TGTGCCAGCAGCCCCCACCAGAACAGGGGGATTGAGCAGTTCTTC
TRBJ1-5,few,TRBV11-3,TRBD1,CASSSDGQVDQPQHF,TGTGCCAGCAGCTCCGACGGACAGGTGGACCAGCCCCAGCATTTT
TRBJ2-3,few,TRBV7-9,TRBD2,CASSSTSHTQYF,TGTGCCAGCAGCTCGACTAGCCATACGCAGTATTTT
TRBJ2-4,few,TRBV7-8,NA,CASSYRAPQSIQYF,TGTGCCAGCAGCTACCGGGCTCCCCAAAGCATTCAGTACTTC
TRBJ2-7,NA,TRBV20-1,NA,CSARDMGTSYEQYF,TGCAGTGCTAGAGATATGGGGACCTCCTACGAGCAGTACTTC
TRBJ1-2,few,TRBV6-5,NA,CASSYDIGDTYTF,TGTGCCAGCAGTTACGACATAGGGGACACCTACACCTTC
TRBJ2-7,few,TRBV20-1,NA,CSARDTRDSTTYEQYF,TGCAGTGCTAGAGATACGAGGGACTCAACGACCTACGAGCAGTACTTC
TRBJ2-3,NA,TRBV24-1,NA,CATSDGTLTDTQYF,TGTGCCACCTCGGACGGGACCCTCACAGATACGCAGTATTTT
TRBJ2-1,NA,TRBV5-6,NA,CASSPSSANEQFF,TGTGCCAGCAGCCCCAGCAGCGCTAATGAGCAGTTCTTC
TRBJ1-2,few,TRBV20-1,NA,CSARVQGRIYGYTF,TGCAGTGCTAGAGTCCAGGGGCGCATCTATGGCTACACCTTC
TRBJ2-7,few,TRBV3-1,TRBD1,CASSDGQGSYEQYF,TGTGCCAGCAGTGACGGACAGGGAAGCTACGAGCAGTACTTC
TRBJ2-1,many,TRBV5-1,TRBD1,CASRSTGGSNEQFF,TGCGCCAGCAGGTCGACAGGGGGGTCCAATGAGCAGTTCTTC
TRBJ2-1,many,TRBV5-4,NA,CASSLRDREQFF,TGTGCCAGCAGCTTACGGGACCGAGAGCAGTTCTTC
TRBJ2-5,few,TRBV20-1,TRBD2,CSARVLAGWETQYF,TGCAGTGCTAGAGTACTAGCGGGGTGGGAGACCCAGTACTTC
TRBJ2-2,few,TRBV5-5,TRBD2,CASSFGKGLASTGELFF,TGTGCCAGCAGCTTTGGAAAGGGACTAGCGTCCACCGGGGAGCTGTTTTTT
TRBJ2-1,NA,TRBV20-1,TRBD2,CSARDWTSGSTNEQFF,TGCAGTGCTAGAGATTGGACTAGCGGGAGTACGAATGAGCAGTTCTTC
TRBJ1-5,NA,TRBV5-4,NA,CASSLGPGSSNQPQHF,TGTGCCAGCAGCTTGGGCCCCGGAAGTAGCAATCAGCCCCAGCATTTT
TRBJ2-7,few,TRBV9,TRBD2,CASSVGGGGALDYEQYF,TGTGCCAGCAGCGTAGGAGGCGGGGGGGCCCTAGACTACGAGCAGTACTTC
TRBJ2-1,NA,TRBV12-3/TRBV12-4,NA,CASRQGAYEQFF,TGTGCCAGCAGACAGGGAGCTTATGAGCAGTTCTTC
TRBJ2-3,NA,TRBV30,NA,CAWSVGETQYF,TGTGCCTGGAGTGTAGGAGAGACGCAGTATTTT
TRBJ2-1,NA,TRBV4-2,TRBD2,CASSQTGTSGGDEQFF,TGTGCCAGCAGCCAGACCGGGACTAGCGGGGGGGATGAGCAGTTCTTC
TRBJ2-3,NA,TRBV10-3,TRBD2,CAISRLAGEVNTQYF,TGTGCCATCAGTCGACTAGCGGGAGAAGTGAATACGCAGTATTTT
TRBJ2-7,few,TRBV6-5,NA,CASSYLESSYEQYF,TGTGCCAGCAGTTATCTCGAAAGCTCCTACGAGCAGTACTTC
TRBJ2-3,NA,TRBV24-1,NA,CATSDPGETDTQYF,TGTGCCACCAGTGACCCAGGGGAGACAGATACGCAGTATTTT
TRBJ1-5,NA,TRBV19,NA,CASSMAGNQPQHF,TGTGCCAGTAGTATGGCAGGGAATCAGCCCCAGCATTTT
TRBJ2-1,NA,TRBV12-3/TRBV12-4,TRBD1,CASSLYPGQGASSPNEQFF,TGTGCCAGCAGCTTATATCCGGGACAGGGGGCTAGTTCTCCCAATGAGCAGTTCTTC
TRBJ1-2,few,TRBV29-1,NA,CSVEGQLNGYTF,TGCAGCGTTGAAGGCCAGCTCAATGGCTACACCTTC
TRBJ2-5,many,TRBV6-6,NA,CASTSKETQYF,TGTGCCAGCACTTCAAAAGAGACCCAGTACTTC
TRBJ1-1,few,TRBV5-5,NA,CASSLHEEIGGPMNTEAFF,TGTGCCAGCAGCCTCCATGAAGAGATCGGGGGACCTATGAACACTGAAGCTTTCTTT
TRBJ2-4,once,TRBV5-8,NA,CASRTGDFSKNIQYF,TGTGCCAGCAGAACAGGGGACTTTTCCAAAAACATTCAGTACTTC
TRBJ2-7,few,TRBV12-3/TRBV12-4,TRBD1,CASSLPGTGANEQYF,TGTGCCAGCAGTTTACCCGGGACAGGGGCGAACGAGCAGTACTTC
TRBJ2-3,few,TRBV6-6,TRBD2,CASSYTGGLAGGSDTQYF,TGTGCCAGCAGTTACACCGGGGGACTAGCGGGAGGTTCGGATACGCAGTATTTT
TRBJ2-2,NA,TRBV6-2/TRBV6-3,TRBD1,CATMSRGPTPFQLFF,TGTGCCACCATGTCTAGGGGGCCCACACCGTTCCAGCTGTTTTTT
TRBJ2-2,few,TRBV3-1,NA,CASSRSRADQTGELFF,TGTGCCAGCAGCCGATCAAGGGCGGACCAAACCGGGGAGCTGTTTTTT
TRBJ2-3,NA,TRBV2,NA,CASSNSYSTDTQYF,TGTGCCAGCAGTAACAGCTACAGCACAGATACGCAGTATTTT
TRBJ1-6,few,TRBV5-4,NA,CASSLPGGTDRLGDNSPLHF,TGTGCCAGCAGCTTACCCGGTGGTACTGACAGGCTGGGGGATAATTCACCCCTCCACTTT
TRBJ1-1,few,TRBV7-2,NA,CASSRLGQTEAFF,TGTGCCAGCAGCCGCTTAGGACAGACTGAAGCTTTCTTT
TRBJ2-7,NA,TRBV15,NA,CATSRDRGSLYEQYF,TGTGCCACCAGCAGAGATCGGGGGTCGTTATACGAGCAGTACTTC
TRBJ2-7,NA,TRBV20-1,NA,CSARGREGSYEQYF,TGCAGTGCTAGAGGTCGCGAGGGGTCCTACGAGCAGTACTTC
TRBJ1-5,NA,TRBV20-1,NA,CSARAGGSGQPQHF,TGCAGTGCTAGAGCAGGAGGTTCGGGTCAGCCCCAGCATTTT